This T cell receptor beta chain was identified in a study of T cell responses to AZD1222 COVID-19 vaccine. Study-wide findings and caveats: All repertoire sampling was performed exclusively after the peak T cell response. Spike was spanned by vaccine-associated CD4 TCRs, which were dominant at 160-218 and 743-854. Donors were mostly white British, more females; clonal diversity possibly underestimated.

TCRdb's copy holds only in-frame clones and misses some; the assay was immunoSEQ multiplex PCR. The data contain around 80,000 clones, roughly 88% of them singletons. With regard to this clone: Its specificity is unknown.

Recipients boosted at about 4 weeks or about 12 weeks are pooled. The CDR3 length is 11 residues. V was clipped by 4 bases and J by 12 bases; unmatched bases: 3. CDR1 is SGHTS and CDR2 is YDEGEE in the germline V gene. The source was peripheral blood, collected 28 days after the second AZD1222 dose. The TCR was taken from an adult who received the AZD1222 COVID-19 vaccine. The V gene is TRBV5-8, the J gene TRBJ2-1, with 8 bases aligning to TRBD1. The CDR3 is CASSPQGVQFF. The CDR3 bases are TGTGCCAGCAGCCCACAGGGGGTGCAGTTCTTC.